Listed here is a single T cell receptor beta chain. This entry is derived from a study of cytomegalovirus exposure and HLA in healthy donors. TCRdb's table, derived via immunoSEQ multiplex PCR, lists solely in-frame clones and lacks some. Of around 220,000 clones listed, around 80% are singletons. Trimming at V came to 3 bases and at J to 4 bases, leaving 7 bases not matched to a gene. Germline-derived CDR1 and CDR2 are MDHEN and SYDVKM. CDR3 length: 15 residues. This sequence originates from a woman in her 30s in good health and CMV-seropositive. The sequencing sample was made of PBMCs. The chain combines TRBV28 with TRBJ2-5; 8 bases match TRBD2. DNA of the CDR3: TGTGCCAGCAGTTTTGAGCGGGAGAGGCGAGAGACCCAGTACTTC. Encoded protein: CASSFERERRETQYF.